Shown below are 7 T cell receptor beta chains from a single sample sequenced in a study of blood T cell repertoires in COVID-19. Method: immunoSEQ multiplex PCR; TCRdb's copy keeps in-frame clones and lacks some. The sample holds more than 110,000 clones; 80% to 90% are singletons and the top ten take roughly 4.3%. What was sequenced was PBMCs or T cells enriched from blood (not recorded which). The source of these receptors is a man aged 50-60 years who had recovered from COVID-19.

V gene TRBV29-1 combines with J gene TRBJ1-3; D is unclear. Deletions cut 3 bases from V and 4 bases from J, with 7 bases between. In germline, CDR1 is SQVTM, CDR2 ANQGSEA. The CDR3 runs to 12 residues. The CDR3 loop reads CSVDGVGNTIYF. CDR3 DNA sequence: TGCAGCGTTGACGGGGTAGGAAACACCATATATTTT.

This clone was observed once. The chain links TRBV27 to TRBJ1-2, with a possible D match to TRBD1 (6 bases). This CDR3 contains 14 residues. V gave up 6 bases and J gave up 5 bases, with 16 bases separating them. Per the germline V gene, CDR1 is MNHEY and CDR2 is SMNVEV (reference sequence). CDR3 sequence (DNA): TGTGCCAGCAGACCCAACGGACAGTTGTATGGCTACACCTTC. This gives the protein CASRPNGQLYGYTF.

Worth noting for this clone: At the DNA level, this CDR3 is encoded by other sequences in the same sample as well. The rearrangement joins TRBV7-6 to TRBJ2-7, with 13 bases matching TRBD2. This CDR3 spans 15 amino acids. V lost 5 bases and J lost 5; bases outside the gene matches: 6. CDR1 and CDR2 (germline): SGHVS, FNYEAQ. CDR3: CASSQTGLAGDEQYF. The CDR3 region has the DNA TGTGCCAGCAGCCAAACCGGACTAGCGGGAGACGAGCAGTACTTC.

V is TRBV11-2 and J is TRBJ1-5, with a possible D match to TRBD1 (5 bases). From germline, CDR1 is SGHAT and CDR2 FQNNGV. V was shortened by 2 bases and J by 5 bases, with 7 bases between the two germline ends. There are 13 residues in the CDR3. CDR3 DNA sequence: TGTGCCAGCAGCTTAACGACAGATCAGCCCCAGCATTTT. Amino acid sequence: CASSLTTDQPQHF.

The chain employs TRBV7-9 and TRBJ2-1; 7 nucleotides line up with TRBD1. Trimming removed 5 bases from V and 4 bases from J; junction bases left unmatched: 14. In germline, CDR1 is SEHNR, CDR2 FQNEAQ (reference sequence). The CDR3 totals 17 residues. The CDR3 is CASSLRRRQGPYNEQFF. The DNA for the CDR3 is TGTGCCAGCAGCCTAAGACGTCGACAGGGTCCATACAATGAGCAGTTCTTC.

V is TRBV15 and J is TRBJ2-5, with 15 bases lining up with TRBD2. This CDR3 comprises 20 residues. V lost 0 bases to trimming and J lost 5 bases; unmatched junction nucleotides: 13. Looked up from germline, CDR1 is LNHNV and CDR2 is YYDKDF (reference sequence). The CDR3: CATSRDRGTSGRRGSETQYF. CDR3 nucleotide sequence: TGTGCCACCAGCAGAGATCGGGGGACTAGCGGGAGGAGAGGGTCGGAGACCCAGTACTTC.

As regards this clone: The junction does not match germline at one end; this may be a read error. V usage is TRBV9 and J usage is TRBJ2-5; no clear D gene. This CDR3 spans 13 amino acids. The V gene's germline CDR1 is SGDLS and CDR2 YYNGEE. The CDR3 region is CASSVTPIEAQYF. CDR3 DNA: TGTGCCAGCAGCGTGACCCCGATAGAGGCCCAGTACTTC. Complete variable domain (other parts from reference TRBV9 and TRBJ2-5): DSGVTQTPKHLITATGQRVTLRCSPRSGDLSVYWYQQSLDQGLQFLIQYYNGEERAKGNILERFSAQQFPDLHSELNLSSLELGDSALYFCASSVTPIEAQYFGPGTRLLVL.